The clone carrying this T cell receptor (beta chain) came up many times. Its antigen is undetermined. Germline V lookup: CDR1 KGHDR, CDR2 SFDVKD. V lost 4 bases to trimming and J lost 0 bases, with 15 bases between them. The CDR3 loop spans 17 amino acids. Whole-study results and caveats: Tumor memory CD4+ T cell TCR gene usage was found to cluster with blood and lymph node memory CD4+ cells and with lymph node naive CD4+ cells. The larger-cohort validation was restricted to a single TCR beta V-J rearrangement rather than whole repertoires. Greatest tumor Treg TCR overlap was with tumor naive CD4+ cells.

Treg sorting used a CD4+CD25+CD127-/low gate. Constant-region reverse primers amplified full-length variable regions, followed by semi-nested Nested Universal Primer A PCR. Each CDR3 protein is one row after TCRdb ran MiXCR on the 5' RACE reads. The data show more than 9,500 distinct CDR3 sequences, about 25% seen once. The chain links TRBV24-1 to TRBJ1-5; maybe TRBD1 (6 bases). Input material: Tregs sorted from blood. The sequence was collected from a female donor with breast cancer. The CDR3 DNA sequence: TGTGCCACCAGTGAAATGTGGGACATCCATAGCAATCAGCCCCAGCATTTT. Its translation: CATSEMWDIHSNQPQHF.